The rows below give T cell receptor beta chains drawn from one sample of a study of blood T cell repertoires in COVID-19. Clones were read by immunoSEQ multiplex PCR, and TCRdb kept only the in-frame ones, dropping some. The sample shows around 130,000 clones, roughly 89% of them seen only once. Specimen: peripheral blood. These receptors all come from a man younger than 40 with COVID-19, enrolled during active disease. CDR3s include the opening cysteine and the closing phenylalanine or tryptophan. Fields, in order: V gene, J gene, D gene, clone size, CDR3 DNA, CDR3 protein. D genes are given only for firm matches. Clone size, where shown, is once, few, many, or a class for clones that have expanded.

TRBV4-1,TRBJ2-5,TRBD2,NA,TGCGCCAGCAGCCAACCGGACCGCGGGAGGGTGACCCAGTACTTC,CASSQPDRGRVTQYF
TRBV27,TRBJ2-1,NA,NA,TGTGCCAGCGGGGGCGGGCTTCACAATGAGCAGTTCTTC,CASGGGLHNEQFF
TRBV11-2,TRBJ2-3,TRBD1,few,TGTGCCAGCAGCTCTCGAACAGGGGGCGCAGATACGCAGTATTTT,CASSSRTGGADTQYF
TRBV10-3,TRBJ2-7,TRBD1,NA,TGTGCCATCAGGGGGGACAGGGAAGGGCTAGCGAGCAGCGAGCAGTACTTC,CAIRGDREGLASSEQYF
TRBV2,TRBJ2-1,TRBD1,NA,TGTGCCACTGTGACAGGGAGCTCCTACAATGAGCAGTTCTTC,CATVTGSSYNEQFF
TRBV24-1,TRBJ2-1,NA,NA,TGTGCCACCAGTGACCCCGGTCGGGGGAATGAGCAGTTCTTC,CATSDPGRGNEQFF
TRBV3-1/TRBV3-2,TRBJ1-1,NA,NA,TGTGCCAGCAGCCGTCAGTGGGCCCCTGAAGCTTTCTTT,CASSRQWAPEAFF
TRBV28,TRBJ2-2,TRBD1,NA,TGTGCCAGCAGTTCTACAGGGGTGAACACCGGGGAGCTGTTTTTT,CASSSTGVNTGELFF
TRBV11-2,TRBJ2-3,TRBD2,NA,TGTGCCAGCAGCTTAGTTGGGGGACTAGCGGGGACTGTTACGCAGTATTTT,CASSLVGGLAGTVTQYF
TRBV19,TRBJ1-1,NA,NA,TGTGCCAGTAGCGCGTCGTACACTGAAGCTTTCTTT,CASSASYTEAFF
TRBV6-5,TRBJ1-2,NA,NA,TGTGCCAGCAGTCCCTTGGCAGGGGTGTATGGCTACACCTTC,CASSPLAGVYGYTF
TRBV19,TRBJ2-7,NA,once,TGTGCCAGTAGTTTTGGAACGGGAGTGAAAGAGCAGTACTTC,CASSFGTGVKEQYF
TRBV4-3,TRBJ1-3,NA,NA,TGCGCCAGCAGCCAAGATTCGTTGGCGGGCTCTGGAAACACCATATATTTT,CASSQDSLAGSGNTIYF
TRBV5-6,TRBJ2-7,NA,NA,TGTGCCAGCAGCCGCTTGGGCCCCTACGAGCAGTACTTC,CASSRLGPYEQYF
TRBV2,TRBJ1-2,NA,once,TGTGCCAGCATGGGGGGGAACTATGGCTACACCTTC,CASMGGNYGYTF
TRBV28,TRBJ1-4,NA,NA,TGTGCCAGCAGTTTAACGGGTGGTAATGAAAAACTGTTTTTT,CASSLTGGNEKLFF
TRBV10-2,TRBJ1-6,TRBD1,few,TGCGCCAGCAGCACAGGGGGGAATTCACCCCTCCACTTT,CASSTGGNSPLHF
TRBV9,TRBJ2-1,TRBD2,NA,TGTGCCAGCAGTCGTACCGGGACTAGCGGCCCCGCCTCCTACAATGAGCAGTTCTTC,CASSRTGTSGPASYNEQFF
TRBV7-3,TRBJ2-1,TRBD2,NA,TGTGCCAGCAGCCTCATGACTAATACTAGCGGGAGCTCTTTCTTCTGTGAGCAGTTCTTC,CASSLMTNTSGSSFFCEQFF
TRBV9,TRBJ2-5,NA,NA,TGTGCCAGCAGCGTAGAGGGAGCGGTACAAGAGACCCAGTACTTC,CASSVEGAVQETQYF
TRBV27,TRBJ2-1,NA,NA,TGTGCCAGCAGTTCGCGGGGAATTTTGTACAATGAGCAGTTCTTC,CASSSRGILYNEQFF
TRBV28,TRBJ2-3,TRBD1,NA,TGTGCCAGCAGTTCGACAGGGAAAAGCACAGATACGCAGTATTTT,CASSSTGKSTDTQYF
TRBV7-2,TRBJ1-1,NA,NA,TGTGCCAGCAGCTTAGCGTACCCTACGGGCACTGAAGCTTTCTTT,CASSLAYPTGTEAFF
TRBV27,TRBJ1-1,NA,once,TGTGCCAGCAGTTTATCCTGGGGCAACACTGAAGCTTTCTTT,CASSLSWGNTEAFF
TRBV19,TRBJ1-3,TRBD1,NA,TGTGCCAGTAGTTCCTCCCGACCGGGACAGCTCTCTGGAAACACCATATATTTT,CASSSSRPGQLSGNTIYF
TRBV27,TRBJ2-7,NA,NA,TGTGCCAGCAGTTTATTTCCCGGCGAGCAGTACTTC,CASSLFPGEQYF
TRBV13,TRBJ2-1,NA,NA,TGTGCCAGCAGCTCCAGGGAAGTGGCCTACAATGAGCAGTTCTTC,CASSSREVAYNEQFF
TRBV27,TRBJ1-5,NA,NA,TGTGCCAGCAGTTCCCGACAATCGAAAACAGGGAGTTATAGCAATCAGCCCCAGCATTTT,CASSSRQSKTGSYSNQPQHF
TRBV18,TRBJ2-1,NA,NA,TGTGCCAGCTCACCAGGGGGCATGTCCTACAATGAGCAGTTCTTC,CASSPGGMSYNEQFF
TRBV19,TRBJ2-1,TRBD1,NA,TGTGCCAGTAGTAGCTTGGGCAGGGGGCTTGAGGACAGCTCCTACAATGAGCAGTTCTTC,CASSSLGRGLEDSSYNEQFF
TRBV3-1/TRBV3-2,TRBJ2-3,NA,NA,TGTGCCAGCAGCCATCCTCCGACAGTTACGCAGTATTTT,CASSHPPTVTQYF
TRBV5-4,TRBJ2-7,TRBD2,NA,TGTGCCAGCAGGCTGGAACCGGGAGGGCCTGGCGAGCAGTACTTC,CASRLEPGGPGEQYF
TRBV5-1,TRBJ2-5,NA,NA,TGCGCCAGCAGCTTGGCATCCCAGGGGGAGACCCAGTACTTC,CASSLASQGETQYF
TRBV5-8,TRBJ2-1,NA,NA,TGTGCCAGCAGCTTGGGGGACTCCGCCTACAATGAGCAGTTCTTC,CASSLGDSAYNEQFF
TRBV4-3,TRBJ1-6,NA,NA,TGCGCCAGCAGCCAAGTAAATTCACCCCTCCACTTT,CASSQVNSPLHF
TRBV6-6,TRBJ2-3,NA,NA,TGTGCCAGCAGGATGAGGGATACGCAGTATTTT,CASRMRDTQYF
TRBV11-2,TRBJ2-1,TRBD1,NA,TGTGCCAGCAGCTCCGACAGGGCAGTAGGGGTTGAGCAGTTCTTC,CASSSDRAVGVEQFF
TRBV11-2,TRBJ2-7,NA,NA,TGTGCCAGCAGCGGAGCGGAGGGCTACGAGCAGTACTTC,CASSGAEGYEQYF
TRBV2,TRBJ2-1,TRBD1,NA,TGTGCCGGCCGGGACAGGGGGTTGAATGAGCAGTTCTTC,CAGRDRGLNEQFF
TRBV7-2,TRBJ1-1,TRBD1,once,TGTGCCAGCAGCTCACAGGGGGCCACTGAAGCTTTCTTT,CASSSQGATEAFF
TRBV7-9,TRBJ1-1,NA,NA,TGTGCCAGCAGCTTGCAGGGGTCGAACACTGAAGCTTTCTTT,CASSLQGSNTEAFF